This record covers a single TCR beta chain. Likely a read error: the CDR3 ends without its conserved phenylalanine or tryptophan. Amplification targeted TCR beta CDR3 regions from RNA transcripts. Initially, a first-round RT-PCR of the TCR CDR3 employed the HTBI primer set. TCRdb fed the multiplex PCR reads into MiXCR, producing one record per CDR3 protein. The repertoire includes roughly 700,000 distinct CDR3 sequences, 30% to 40% of them detected once, and 31% sits in the top ten. The sample is drawn from a study of T cells in Graves' hyperthyroidism and ophthalmopathy. The CDR3 sequence is 12 residues long. Germline V lookup: CDR1 SEHNR, CDR2 FQNEAQ (reference sequence). V was cut by 1 base and J by 4 bases, with 5 bases left in between. Patients showing uncontrolled infection, other autoimmune disease, pregnancy or lactation were ineligible. Diagnoses were established using clinical symptoms, serum thyroxine and TRAb, thyroid ultrasound and orbital computed tomography.

The origin of this receptor is a woman aged 35 to 49 with Graves' hyperthyroidism. The chain uses TRBV7-9 and TRBJ2-7, with no clear D. Sequences were obtained from blood. The CDR3, as DNA: TGTGCCAGCAGCTTAGGGTCTTACGAGCAGTACCTC. It encodes CASSLGSYEQYL.